This TCR beta chain was identified during a study of T cells after yellow fever vaccination. This CDR3 has 13 residues. Germline V lookup: CDR1 DFQATT, CDR2 SNEGSKA (reference sequence). V trimming: 6 bases; J trimming: 4 bases; junction bases outside the gene matches: 6. TCRdb reprocessed the 5' RACE reads via MiXCR and lists one record per CDR3 protein. The sample has tens of thousands of distinct CDR3 sequences; approximately 7% are singletons. The chain is built from TRBV20-1 and TRBJ1-5, with 7 bases fitting TRBD1. The receptor was derived from a man younger than 35 who received the YFV17D yellow fever vaccine. The specimen comprised CD8+ T cells sorted from PBMCs, sampled on the day of the first yellow fever vaccination. For the CDR3, the DNA is TGCAGTGCCGCGAGGGACAGTAATCAGCCCCAGCATTTT. Translated, it gives CSAARDSNQPQHF.